The present TCR beta chain was sequenced within a study of cytomegalovirus exposure and HLA in healthy donors (dated by TCRdb to about 2017). With regard to the full study: An earlier analysis of several hundred of the donors reported over 250 Gb of sequence data and 90 million to 120 million unique TCR beta sequences obtained from about 180 million T cells. Around 320 gigabases of sequencing data and tens of millions of unique TCR sequences were included in an early release covering under 650 HLA-typed donors. Of the 300 to 450 genotyped donors, 65% to 90% fell in the genetic ancestry cluster associated with self-reported Caucasian donors. The study aimed to test whether signatures of past pathogen exposure could be identified by cataloging public T cell receptors. The study profiled the T cell repertoires of fewer than 850 subjects by immunosequencing and related them to cytomegalovirus serostatus. In addition to the first cohort of 666 subjects, a separate validation cohort of 120 different subjects was used. High-throughput TCR immunosequencing, statistical association of individual TCRs with disease status, and machine learning were combined to predict cytomegalovirus infection status. In a later analysis, previously published TCR beta repertoires from 500 to 750 donors were re-analyzed and high-resolution HLA genotyping was added so that TCR occurrence patterns could be studied. Rather than drawing on any new phenotypic data, the later analysis identified candidate immune exposures from TCR beta sequences and the way those sequences occurred across donors. An earlier analysis of 587 of the donors applied high-throughput TCR beta sequencing to assess whether each TCR beta V gene segment acted as functional or pseudogenic. Donor age, sex, ethnicity and CMV serostatus were collected together with the repertoire data. A later genetic analysis took genome-wide SNP genotypes for about three fifths of the roughly 670 donors and used that subset as a discovery cohort. All discovery cohort repertoires had been generated on a single sequencing platform. HLA typing included class I and class II loci at four-digit resolution. The number of donors typed differed by locus, with about 620-630 for A, B, C, DRB1 and DQB1, roughly 550 for DQA1, about 610 for DPA1, and under 490 for DPB1. About five DR-DQ haplotypes were handled as single units for association and clustering, since linkage in the cohort was strong. Among some 400 genotyped donors of the cohort, an average of around 240,000 unique TCR beta nucleotide sequences were sequenced per donor, roughly a sixth of them non-productive. The full study reports these points: A further reported finding was that TCR beta sequences accurately predicted the HLA-A and HLA-B alleles for most subjects in the first cohort. In a later analysis, HLA-associated TCR beta chains showed more clonal expansion and lower generation probabilities than non-associated chains that were equally common. Some IMGT-functional V segments, including TRBV6-2 and TRBV6-3, could not be told apart with the 87-base-pair reads, so those segments were excluded. According to a later analysis, TCR association rates differed among HLA loci, with DRB1 alleles showing the most associated TCRs and HLA-C alleles showing the fewest. A cluster of highly shared sequence variants was judged likely to represent a technical artifact of the sequencing pipeline. A later analysis associated roughly 17,000 TCR beta sequences with specific HLA alleles at a false discovery rate of 0.05. The only immune exposure information available for the cohort was CMV serostatus. A later analysis reported that several top co-occurrence clusters appeared linked to parvovirus B19, influenza, CMV and Epstein-Barr virus. Because counts were too low, 15 or so rarely observed V segments, including chromosome 9 orphons, were excluded from the earlier analysis of about 500 of the donors. Roughly uniform sequencing depth across donors was assumed in presence/absence analyses, although this assumption may not hold. Most CMV-associated TCR beta chains appeared to be HLA-restricted in a later analysis, and the HLA associations seemed to be driven largely by CMV exposure. The study listed approximately 150 TCR beta chains as associated with cytomegalovirus. A later genetic analysis associated a missense DCLRE1C variant with V-gene and J-gene trimming of TCR beta chains, and an independent cohort replicated the association. In a later genetic analysis, fewer N-insertions in productive TCRs were reported among donors in an Asian-associated ancestry cluster than the roughly 670-donor mean. The authors suggested that the approach could potentially be generalized to other disease states and immunological phenotypes. Most TCR sequences were seen in very few donors, while some public TCRs were found in many individuals. This cohort had only TCR beta chains sequenced, and the lack of alpha or paired-chain data limited which features could be detected. In both the original and validation cohorts, the classifier was reported to diagnose cytomegalovirus status with high specificity and sensitivity. HLA typing was unavailable for some donors at each locus, so association tests used only the typed subset. In vitro tests confirmed that a few of the cytomegalovirus-associated TCR beta chains recognize cytomegalovirus antigens. Strong co-occurrence of HLA alleles, especially DR and DQ, made assigning TCR associations to individual alleles difficult. Linkage disequilibrium might explain the correlated functional status among segregating V segments, but an unknown experimental factor could not be ruled out. In an earlier analysis of 500 to 650 of the donors, most TCR beta V segments appeared in productive rearrangements about 87% or about 30% of the time, broadly matching IMGT annotations.

About this clone itself: Its specific antigen is unknown. It has no much larger one-base neighbor in the sample; base qualities were not kept.

Reading from cysteine to phenylalanine, the CDR3 counts 13 amino acids. CDR3 DNA only is kept here, 39 bases in frame from base 1. V loses 6 bases of germline sequence and J loses 0 bases, and the interval between the two ends is 8 bases. Reading the germline V gene gives CDR1 MNHEY and CDR2 SVGAGI. The cohort consisted of some 730 healthy bone marrow donors. Cohort members were all nominally healthy when sampled, although unrecorded immune exposures were likely present. Of the 600 or so cohort members, just under 300 had a positive CMV serostatus and 350 to 450 had a negative one, while no CMV serostatus was recorded for the donor. Every donor gave a peripheral blood sample, and the peripheral blood mononuclear cells from that sample were used for TCR beta sequencing. The Qiagen DNeasy Blood Extraction Kit was used to extract genomic DNA from the blood cell samples. The library was generated by the immunoSEQ multiplex PCR assay. A mixture of 60 forward primers for TCR Vbeta segments and 13 reverse primers for TCR Jbeta segments was used in the multiplex PCR. A multiplex PCR assay on genomic DNA amplified the CDR3 region of rearranged TCR beta genes. On the Illumina HiSeq System, the amplified TCR beta libraries were sequenced as 87-base-pair reads. On the authors' methods: In a later analysis, tens of millions of unique TCR beta chains were counted across the roughly 700 repertoires, and around 10 million of these chains were shared by at least two donors. Raw reads were error-corrected and collapsed into unique sequences with a nearest-neighbor algorithm that merged closely related sequences to remove PCR and sequencing errors. Alignment of CDR3 sequences to IMGT reference sequences was used to assign V, D and J gene segments. For a sequence to be retained, a match of at least six nucleotides was required to both a V gene segment and a J gene segment. A rearrangement was called productive if the CDR3 had no stop codons and remained in frame with V and J, and every other rearrangement was called non-productive. Following IMGT convention, CDR3 was defined as the stretch from the second conserved V-encoded cysteine up to the conserved J-encoded phenylalanine. In an earlier analysis of some 550 of the donors, sequences lacking an unambiguous match to a single V gene segment were excluded. An earlier analysis of approximately 590 of the donors called V segments functional above 56.7% productive rearrangements and segregating when the between-donor standard deviation exceeded 5%. A statistical classification framework was built to diagnose cytomegalovirus status from the catalog of TCR beta chain sequences. A later analysis assigned V and J genes by comparing TCR nucleotide sequences with IMGT/GENE-DB human TR gene sequences. Using the TCRdist pipeline, a later analysis assigned CDR3 sequences along with most-parsimonious VDJ recombination scenarios. In a later analysis, each TCR beta chain was defined by its CDR3 amino acid sequence together with its V-gene family, and reads lacking a unique V-gene family were excluded. As a way to deal with suspected cross-contamination and a sequencing artifact, a later analysis dropped under 600 nucleotide sequences that were highly shared and had low generation probability. For each public chain, a later analysis derived a clonal expansion index from normalized ranks of inferred template counts within each repertoire. In a later analysis, generation probabilities were computed using a VDJ recombination model fitted to out-of-frame rearrangements, and the results were checked against IGoR. In a later analysis, TCR-TCR, TCR-HLA and TCR-CMV co-occurrence was scored with hypergeometric tests, and a repertoire-size bias correction was applied to TCR pairs. A later analysis estimated false discovery rates by permuting HLA or CMV assignments 20 times. A later analysis grouped co-occurring TCRs with DBSCAN, adding TCRdist sequence similarity when clustering within HLA-allele-positive subsets. Co-occurrence clustering excluded repertoires with fewer than 30,000 or more than 120,000 public chains, plus five with anomalous nucleotide sharing. TCRdb obtained this table from immuneACCESS and retained in-frame rearrangements with V and J assigned. These tables miss some clones; where compared with another copy, unresolved V genes account for less than half of the shortfall, and the remainder is unexplained. D and trimming come from the DNA, and the V and J calls and clone size come from that table. The sample table contains over 100,000 clones; only one count was recorded for approximately 64% of them. 4% to 5.5% of the sample goes to the ten largest clones.

The sample taken for sequencing was PBMCs. The source is a human donor in good health. Recombination linked TRBV6-5 to TRBJ1-1; the D gene is unclear. The DNA reads as follows: TGTGCCAGCAGATTACAGATGAACACTGAAGCTTTCTTT. Translation gives CASRLQMNTEAFF.